This TCR beta chain was profiled in a study of blood T cells in healthy people across ages. There are many counts of this clonotype. No antigen is known for it. Study observations and caveats: No one knew whether donors had CMV, which possibly confounded expanded clonotype changes. Conclusively comparing naive with antigen-experienced cells was impossible with unsorted PBMCs.

Germline V gives CDR1 SGHRS, CDR2 YFSETQ. The V segment lost 2 bases and the J segment 3 bases; nucleotides outside the gene matches: 3. The length of the CDR3 is 14 residues. A J-beta primer mix and a sample-barcoded 5' primer were used in a second PCR of about 7 to 12 cycles. TCRdb called the 5' RACE reads again in MiXCR, with one record for every CDR3 protein. The sample yields some 1.5 million distinct CDR3 sequences, under 30% seen once. This TCR came from a woman aged 25 to 45 in good health. The chain has TRBV5-1 and TRBJ2-3, with TRBD2 matching over 7 bases. The sequenced material came from blood. Here the CDR3 DNA reads TGCGCCAGCAGCTTTTCTAGCGGAACAGATACGCAGTATTTT. Encoded protein: CASSFSSGTDTQYF.